This entry concerns a single T cell receptor (beta chain). Its antigen is currently unknown. Produced via immunoSEQ multiplex PCR; TCRdb's table is partial and in-frame only. Here the sample spans 330,000 or so clones, roughly 90% being singletons. This record belongs to a study of cytomegalovirus exposure and HLA in healthy donors. Notes on the study in general: There were some public TCRs occurring in many donors, but most TCR sequences were rare.

The trim removed 6 bases at V and 9 bases at J, leaving 10 bases unmatched. CDR1 SNHLY and CDR2 FYNNEI come from the germline V gene. The CDR3 covers 14 residues. The chain is built from TRBV2 and TRBJ1-3; 8 nucleotides align to TRBD1. Sequencing was done on a sample of PBMCs. This TCR was recovered from a young woman in good health and CMV-seronegative. The CDR3 reads CASRQGATQTTIYF. The CDR3 DNA sequence: TGTGCCAGCAGGCAGGGGGCCACCCAGACCACCATATATTTT. The full variable domain, with the rest looked up from reference TRBV2 and TRBJ1-3, is EPEVTQTPSHQVTQMGQEVILRCVPISNHLYFYWYRQILGQKVEFLVSFYNNEISEKSEIFDDQFSVERPDGSNFTLKIRSTKLEDSAMYFCASRQGATQTTIYFGEGSWLTVV.